This T cell receptor beta chain stems from a study of regulatory T cells in long-lasting Graves disease. This sample's time point: newly diagnosed GD, antithyroid drugs for less than 3 months. Making the TCR library involved RNA that had been extracted from PBMCs. Per germline, CDR1 SNHLY and CDR2 FYNNEI. Trimming removed 6 bases from V and 2 bases from J, with 13 bases in between. The CDR3 extends over 14 amino acids. This clonotype was counted ten times or more. Relying on iRepertoire HTBI primers and Arm-PCR of CDR3 regions, the team built TCR beta libraries. TCRdb fed the multiplex PCR reads into MiXCR, producing one record per CDR3 protein. Here the sample spans 350,000 to 550,000 distinct CDR3 sequences, just under 15% being singletons. These same data were also listed under a study on T cells in Graves' hyperthyroidism and ophthalmopathy.

This TCR was recovered from a young woman with Graves disease. This specimen consisted of peripheral blood mononuclear cells (PBMCs), obtained at new diagnosis, from a patient treated with antithyroid drugs. The chain recombines TRBV2 with TRBJ2-5; tentative D call: TRBD2 (5 bases). The CDR3 region is CASRGGLVQETQYF. In nucleotides, the CDR3 is TGTGCCAGCAGGGGCGGACTCGTTCAAGAGACCCAGTACTTC.